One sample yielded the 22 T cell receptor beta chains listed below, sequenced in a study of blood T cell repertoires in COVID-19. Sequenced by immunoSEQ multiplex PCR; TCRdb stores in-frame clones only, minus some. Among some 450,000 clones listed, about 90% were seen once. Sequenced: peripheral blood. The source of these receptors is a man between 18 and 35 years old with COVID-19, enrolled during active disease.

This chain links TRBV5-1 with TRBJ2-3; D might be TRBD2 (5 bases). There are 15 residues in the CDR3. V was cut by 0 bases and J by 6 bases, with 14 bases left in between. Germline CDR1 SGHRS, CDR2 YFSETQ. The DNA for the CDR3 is TGCGCCAGCAGCTTGGTTGCGGAGCCGGGGGATACGCAGTATTTT. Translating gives CASSLVAEPGDTQYF.

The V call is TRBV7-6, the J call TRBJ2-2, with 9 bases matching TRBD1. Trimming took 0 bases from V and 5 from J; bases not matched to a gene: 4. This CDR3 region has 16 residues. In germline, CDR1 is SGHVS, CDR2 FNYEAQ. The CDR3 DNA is TGTGCCAGCAGCTTAGCTTCCGGACAGGGGACCGGGGAGCTGTTTTTT. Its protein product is CASSLASGQGTGELFF.

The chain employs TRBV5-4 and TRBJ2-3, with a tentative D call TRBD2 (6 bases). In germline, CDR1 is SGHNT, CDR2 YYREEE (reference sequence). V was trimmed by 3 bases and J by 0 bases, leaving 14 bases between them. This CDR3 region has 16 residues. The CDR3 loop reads CASSSPGVSSTDTQYF. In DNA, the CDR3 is TGTGCCAGCAGCTCCCCGGGGGTTTCTAGCACAGATACGCAGTATTTT.

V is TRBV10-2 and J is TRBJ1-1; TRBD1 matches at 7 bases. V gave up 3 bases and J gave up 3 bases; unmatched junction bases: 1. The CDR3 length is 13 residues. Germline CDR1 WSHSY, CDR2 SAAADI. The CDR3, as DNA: TGCGCCAGCAGTGACAGGGGGGACACTGAAGCTTTCTTT. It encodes CASSDRGDTEAFF.

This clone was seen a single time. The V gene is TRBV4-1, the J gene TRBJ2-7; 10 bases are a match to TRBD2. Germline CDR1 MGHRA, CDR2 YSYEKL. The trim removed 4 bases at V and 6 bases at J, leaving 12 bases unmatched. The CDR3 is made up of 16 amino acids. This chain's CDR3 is CASSRHSGTSESEQYF. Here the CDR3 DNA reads TGCGCCAGCAGCCGACATAGCGGGACTAGCGAGAGCGAGCAGTACTTC.

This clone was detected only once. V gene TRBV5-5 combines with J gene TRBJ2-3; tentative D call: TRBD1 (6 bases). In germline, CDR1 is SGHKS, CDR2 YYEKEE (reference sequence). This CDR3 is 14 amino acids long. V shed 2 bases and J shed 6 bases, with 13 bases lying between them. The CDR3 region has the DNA TGTGCCAGCAGCTTCGGACAGATAGGGGATACGCAGTATTTT. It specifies CASSFGQIGDTQYF. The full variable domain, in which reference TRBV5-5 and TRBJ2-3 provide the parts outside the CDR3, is DAGVTQSPTHLIKTRGQQVTLRCSPISGHKSVSWYQQVLGQGPQFIFQYYEKEERGRGNFPDRFSARQFPNYSSELNVNALLLGDSALYLCASSFGQIGDTQYFGPGTRLTVL.

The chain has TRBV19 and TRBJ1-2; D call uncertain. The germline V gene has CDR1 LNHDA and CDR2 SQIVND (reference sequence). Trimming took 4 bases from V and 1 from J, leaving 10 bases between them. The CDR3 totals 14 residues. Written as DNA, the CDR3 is TGTGCCAGTAGTAGCCCGGGAGTTAACTATGGCTACACCTTC. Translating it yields CASSSPGVNYGYTF. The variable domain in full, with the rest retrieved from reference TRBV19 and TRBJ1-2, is DGGITQSPKYLFRKEGQNVTLSCEQNLNHDAMYWYRQDPGQGLRLIYYSQIVNDFQKGDIAEGYSVSREKKESFPLTVTSAQKNPTAFYLCASSSPGVNYGYTFGSGTRLTVV.

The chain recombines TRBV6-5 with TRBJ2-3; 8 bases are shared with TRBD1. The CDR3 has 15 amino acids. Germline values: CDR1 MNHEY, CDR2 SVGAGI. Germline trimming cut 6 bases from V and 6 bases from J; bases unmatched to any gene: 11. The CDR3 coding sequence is TGTGCCAGCAGGAGCACCAGGGGGCGGGTGGATACGCAGTATTTT. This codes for CASRSTRGRVDTQYF.

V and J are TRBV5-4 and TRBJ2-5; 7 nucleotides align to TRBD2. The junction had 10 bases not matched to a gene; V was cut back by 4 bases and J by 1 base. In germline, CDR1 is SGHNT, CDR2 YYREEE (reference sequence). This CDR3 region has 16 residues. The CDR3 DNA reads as TGTGCCAGCAGCCCGGGTGGGGGAGGGCCCCAAGAGACCCAGTACTTC. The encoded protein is CASSPGGGGPQETQYF.

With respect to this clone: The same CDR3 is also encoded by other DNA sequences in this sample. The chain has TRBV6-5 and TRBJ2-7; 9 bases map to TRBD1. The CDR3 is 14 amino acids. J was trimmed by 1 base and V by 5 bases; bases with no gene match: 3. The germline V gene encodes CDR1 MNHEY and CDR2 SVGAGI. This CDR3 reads CASSRGQGSYEQYF. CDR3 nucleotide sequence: TGTGCCAGCAGTAGAGGACAGGGGTCCTACGAGCAGTACTTC.

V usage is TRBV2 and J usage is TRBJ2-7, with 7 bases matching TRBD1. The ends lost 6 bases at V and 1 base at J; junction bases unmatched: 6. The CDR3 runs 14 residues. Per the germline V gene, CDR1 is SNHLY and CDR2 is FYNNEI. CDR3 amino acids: CASRDRQGSYEQYF. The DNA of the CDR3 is TGTGCCAGCAGGGATAGACAGGGTTCCTACGAGCAGTACTTC.

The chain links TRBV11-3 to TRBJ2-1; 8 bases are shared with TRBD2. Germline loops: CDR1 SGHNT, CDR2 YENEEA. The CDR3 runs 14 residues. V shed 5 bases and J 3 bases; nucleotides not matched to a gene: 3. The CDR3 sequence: CASSTSGDYNEQFF. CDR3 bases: TGTGCCAGCAGCACTAGCGGAGACTACAATGAGCAGTTCTTC.

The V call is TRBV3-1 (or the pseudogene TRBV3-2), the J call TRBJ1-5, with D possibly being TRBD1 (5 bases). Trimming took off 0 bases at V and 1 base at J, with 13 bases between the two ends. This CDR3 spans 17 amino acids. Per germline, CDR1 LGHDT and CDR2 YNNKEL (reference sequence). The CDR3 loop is CASSQDRGSGSNQPQHF. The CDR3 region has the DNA TGTGCCAGCAGCCAAGACCGGGGGTCTGGGAGCAATCAGCCCCAGCATTTT.

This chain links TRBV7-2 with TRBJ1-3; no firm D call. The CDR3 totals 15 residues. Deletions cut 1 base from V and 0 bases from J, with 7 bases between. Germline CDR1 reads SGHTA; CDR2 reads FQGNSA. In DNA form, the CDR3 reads TGTGCCAGCAGCTTAGATCCATTCTCTGGAAACACCATATATTTT. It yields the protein CASSLDPFSGNTIYF.

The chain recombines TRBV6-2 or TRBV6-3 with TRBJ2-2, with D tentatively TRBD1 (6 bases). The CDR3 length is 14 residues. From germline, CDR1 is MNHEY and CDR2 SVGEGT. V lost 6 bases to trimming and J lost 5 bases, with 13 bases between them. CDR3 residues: CASSETGGTGELFF. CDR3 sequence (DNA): TGTGCCAGCAGCGAGACAGGCGGAACCGGGGAGCTGTTTTTT.

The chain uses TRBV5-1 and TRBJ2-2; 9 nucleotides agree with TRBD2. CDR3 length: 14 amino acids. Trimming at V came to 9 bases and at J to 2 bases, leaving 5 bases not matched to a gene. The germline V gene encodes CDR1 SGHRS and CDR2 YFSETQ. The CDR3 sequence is CATRGLANTGELFF. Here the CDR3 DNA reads TGCGCCACGCGGGGACTAGCAAACACCGGGGAGCTGTTTTTT.

The CDR3 loop reads CASSITGETQYF. The DNA for the CDR3 is TGTGCCAGCTCCATAACAGGGGAGACCCAGTACTTC. The chain has TRBV25-1 and TRBJ2-5, with a tentative D call TRBD1 (6 bases). Germline CDR1 is MGHDK and CDR2 is SYGVNS. This CDR3 contains 12 residues. Trimming left V 8 bases short and J 5 bases short, with 12 bases between. Filled out from reference TRBV25-1 and TRBJ2-5, the complete variable domain reads EADIYQTPRYLVIGTGKKITLECSQTMGHDKMYWYQQDPGMELHLIHYSYGVNSTEKGDLSSESTVSRIRTEHFPLTLESARPSHTSQYLCASSITGETQYFGPGTRLLVL.

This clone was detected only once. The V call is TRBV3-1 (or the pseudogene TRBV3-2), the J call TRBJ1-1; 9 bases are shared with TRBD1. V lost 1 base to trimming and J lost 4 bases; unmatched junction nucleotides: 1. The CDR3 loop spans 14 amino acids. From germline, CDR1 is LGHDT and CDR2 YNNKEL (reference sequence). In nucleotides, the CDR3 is TGTGCCAGCAGCCAAGGACAGGGGGGCACTGAAGCTTTCTTT. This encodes CASSQGQGGTEAFF.

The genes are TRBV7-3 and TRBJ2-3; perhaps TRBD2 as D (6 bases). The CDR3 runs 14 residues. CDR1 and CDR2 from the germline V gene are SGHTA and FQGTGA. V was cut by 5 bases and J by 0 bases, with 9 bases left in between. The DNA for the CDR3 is TGTGCCAGCAGCACCAGCGGGAGCACAGATACGCAGTATTTT. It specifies CASSTSGSTDTQYF.

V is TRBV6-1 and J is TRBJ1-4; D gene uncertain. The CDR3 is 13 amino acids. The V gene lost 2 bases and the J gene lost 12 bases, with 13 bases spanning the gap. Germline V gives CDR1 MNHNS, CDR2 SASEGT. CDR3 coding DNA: TGTGCCAGCAGTGAACGGCCCAAGAGCGAACTGTTTTTT. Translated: CASSERPKSELFF.

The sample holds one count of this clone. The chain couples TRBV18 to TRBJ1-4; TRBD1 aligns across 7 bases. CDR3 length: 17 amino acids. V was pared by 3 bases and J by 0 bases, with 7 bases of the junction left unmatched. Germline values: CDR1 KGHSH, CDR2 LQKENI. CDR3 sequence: CASSPTGAAATNEKLFF. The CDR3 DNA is TGTGCCAGCTCACCTACAGGGGCTGCCGCAACTAATGAAAAACTGTTTTTT.

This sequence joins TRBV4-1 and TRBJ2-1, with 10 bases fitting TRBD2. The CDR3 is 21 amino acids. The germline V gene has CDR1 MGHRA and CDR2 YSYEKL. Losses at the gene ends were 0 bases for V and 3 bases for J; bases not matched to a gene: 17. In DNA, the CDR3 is TGCGCCAGCAGCCAAGAGGGTTCTTTTGTGGGGCTAGCGGGAGACTACAATGAGCAGTTCTTC. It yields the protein CASSQEGSFVGLAGDYNEQFF.